The 4 T cell receptor beta chains reported below all come from one sample, sequenced in a study of shared clonotypes between healthy human individuals. Using immunoSEQ multiplex PCR, the repertoire was profiled, and TCRdb retains in-frame clones only, with some absent. The table lists some 490,000 clones, roughly 80% of them singletons. Specimen: PBMCs. The origin of the receptors is a woman in her forties in good health. Some clones in this sample may be carry-over from other donors' samples.

The chain joins TRBV6-1 to TRBJ2-3; maybe TRBD1 (6 bases). V gave up 4 bases and J gave up 6 bases, with 17 bases separating them. Germline V gene sequence: CDR1 MNHNS, CDR2 SASEGT. The CDR3 length is 15 residues. CDR3 protein: CASSGPRGRGDTQYF. As DNA, the CDR3 is TGTGCCAGCAGTGGGCCGAGGGGGAGAGGGGATACGCAGTATTTT.

The chain combines TRBV21-1 with TRBJ2-7; TRBD1, as called in the table, went unchecked against the DNA. TRBV21-1 is a known pseudogene. This CDR3 has 17 residues. The CDR3: CASSKALRQGTPCEQYF. In DNA form, the CDR3 reads TGTGCCAGCAGCAAAGCCCTTCGACAGGGGACCCCATGCGAGCAGTACTTC.

Points on this clone: A far larger clone is a single base away, which makes a read error likely. The CDR3 here is CASSQTLLDEDTEAFF. CDR3 DNA sequence: TGCGCCAGCAGCCAAACTCTTCTAGACGAGGACACTGAAGCTTTCTTT. The V gene is TRBV4-1, the J gene TRBJ1-1; D remains ambiguous. Deletions cut 2 bases from V and 3 bases from J, with 16 bases between. Germline loops: CDR1 MGHRA, CDR2 YSYEKL. This CDR3 contains 16 residues.

The chain joins TRBV18 to TRBJ1-3; 9 nucleotides match TRBD1. Germline V lookup: CDR1 KGHSH, CDR2 LQKENI. The CDR3 spans 16 residues. V shed 6 bases and J 0 bases; nucleotides not matched to a gene: 6. The CDR3 nucleotides read TGTGCCAGCTCGCCGGGACAGGGCAACTCTGGAAACACCATATATTTT. This encodes CASSPGQGNSGNTIYF.